This is a list of T cell receptor beta chains from one sample in a study of T cell changes during pregnancy in multiple sclerosis. Measured with immunoSEQ multiplex PCR; TCRdb has only the in-frame clones, and not every one. The sample consists of some 24,000 clones, more than 85% of them appearing once. The starting material was CD4+ T cells from peripheral blood mononuclear cells, obtained in the second trimester of pregnancy. The origin of the receptors is a female donor in good health, enrolled as a control in a pregnancy study. The CDR3 runs from the conserved cysteine through the conserved F or W. Fields, in order: J gene, D gene, clone size, V gene, CDR3 protein, CDR3 DNA. A D gene is named only where the DNA matches it firmly. Clone size appears in some rows only: once, few, many, or a class for an expanded clone.

>TRBJ1-2|NA|few|TRBV2
CASSERRVYYGYTF
TGTGCCAGCAGTGAACGCAGGGTGTACTATGGCTACACCTTC
>TRBJ1-1|NA|few|TRBV19
CASRPGAPNTEAFF
TGTGCCAGTAGACCAGGGGCCCCGAACACTGAAGCTTTCTTT
>TRBJ1-1|TRBD1|once|TRBV18
CASSRGTGGTEAFF
TGTGCCAGCTCACGGGGGACAGGAGGTACTGAAGCTTTCTTT
>TRBJ2-7|TRBD2|NA|TRBV30
CAWSVRGVPQVF
TGTGCCTGGAGTGTTCGGGGGGTCCCACAAGTCTTC
>TRBJ1-4|NA|NA|TRBV5-1
CASSTGELMKELFF
TGCGCCAGCAGCACGGGGGAACTAATGAAGGAACTGTTTTTT
>TRBJ2-1|TRBD2|few|TRBV6-1
CASSDLAGSYNEQFF
TGTGCCAGCAGTGATCTAGCGGGCTCCTACAATGAGCAGTTCTTC
>TRBJ2-1|NA|NA|TRBV7-8
CASSSTTGTYNEQFF
TGTGCCAGCAGCTCAACCACCGGGACCTACAATGAGCAGTTCTTC
>TRBJ1-3|TRBD1|NA|TRBV2
CASSEDRALSGNTIYF
TGTGCCAGCAGTGAGGACAGGGCGCTCTCTGGAAACACCATATATTTT
>TRBJ2-1|NA|NA|TRBV7-6
CASSFFGPGPRGGEQFF
TGTGCCAGCAGCTTCTTCGGCCCCGGGCCCAGAGGAGGTGAGCAGTTCTTC
>TRBJ2-2|NA|NA|TRBV7-9
CASSPGHVNTGELFF
TGTGCCAGCAGCCCTGGACACGTGAACACCGGGGAGCTGTTTTTT
>TRBJ2-3|NA|once|TRBV5-1
CASSPKGADTQYF
TGCGCCAGCAGCCCAAAGGGGGCAGATACGCAGTATTTT
>TRBJ1-5|TRBD1|NA|TRBV19
CASSMGRGSNQPQHF
TGTGCCAGTAGTATGGGCAGGGGGAGCAATCAGCCCCAGCATTTT
>TRBJ2-3|TRBD2|NA|TRBV2
CASSWTSGGTTDTQYF
TGTGCCAGCAGTTGGACTAGCGGGGGTACCACAGATACGCAGTATTTT
>TRBJ2-3|NA|once|TRBV5-1
CASSSRQDASDTQYF
TGCGCCAGCAGCTCAAGACAAGATGCATCAGATACGCAGTATTTT
>TRBJ1-4|TRBD1|NA|TRBV27
CASTPTGGYEKLFF
TGTGCCAGCACCCCGACAGGGGGCTATGAAAAACTGTTTTTT
>TRBJ2-1|TRBD2|NA|TRBV18
CASSPSFFGSGGLLSEQFF
TGTGCCAGCTCACCATCTTTCTTCGGTAGCGGGGGCCTACTCTCCGAGCAGTTCTTC
>TRBJ1-2|TRBD1|NA|TRBV27
CASSSFLRDRGGYTF
TGTGCCAGCAGTTCGTTTCTCCGGGACAGGGGTGGCTACACCTTC
>TRBJ2-3|NA|NA|TRBV14
CASSQDSTGSTDTQYF
TGTGCCAGCAGCCAAGATAGTACGGGAAGCACAGATACGCAGTATTTT
>TRBJ2-7|TRBD2|NA|TRBV18
CASSPGGSAQAYEQYF
TGTGCCAGCTCACCGGGGGGGTCAGCCCAAGCCTACGAGCAGTACTTC
>TRBJ2-7|NA|NA|TRBV2
CASSEGAGPSHYEQYF
TGTGCCAGCAGTGAGGGAGCAGGCCCCTCCCACTACGAGCAGTACTTC
>TRBJ1-4|TRBD1|NA|TRBV6-1
CASSEAGGTGYEKLFF
TGTGCCAGCAGTGAAGCGGGGGGGACAGGGTATGAAAAACTGTTTTTT
>TRBJ2-2|NA|NA|TRBV19
CASSRENTGELFF
TGTGCCAGTAGTCGGGAGAACACCGGGGAGCTGTTTTTT
>TRBJ1-4|TRBD1|NA|TRBV29-1
CSVEAGQGNEKLFF
TGCAGCGTTGAGGCAGGACAGGGGAATGAAAAACTGTTTTTT
>TRBJ2-1|NA|NA|TRBV5-1
CASSLVASEYNEQFF
TGCGCCAGCAGCTTGGTGGCCAGCGAGTACAATGAGCAGTTCTTC
>TRBJ1-6|TRBD1|once|TRBV27
CASSSRQGPSPLHF
TGTGCCAGCAGTTCCCGACAGGGACCGTCACCCCTCCACTTT
>TRBJ2-1|TRBD2|few|TRBV6-1
CASSGSLGLAGGRAYNEQFF
TGTGCCAGCAGTGGGAGTCTCGGACTAGCGGGAGGGCGAGCCTACAATGAGCAGTTCTTC
>TRBJ2-4|TRBD1|NA|TRBV4-1
CASSQGFTGAAKNIQYF
TGCGCCAGCAGCCAAGGATTCACAGGGGCGGCCAAAAACATTCAGTACTTC
>TRBJ2-5|NA|NA|TRBV27
CASGWRETQYF
TGTGCCAGCGGGTGGAGGGAGACCCAGTACTTC
>TRBJ1-1|NA|once|TRBV6-1
CAGEGGFTEAFF
TGTGCCGGGGAAGGGGGATTCACTGAAGCTTTCTTT
>TRBJ1-3|NA|NA|TRBV9
CASSVALRNTIYF
TGTGCCAGCAGCGTAGCTCTTAGAAACACCATATATTTT
>TRBJ1-4|NA|NA|TRBV4-2
CASSQDSPGSGEKLFF
TGTGCCAGCAGCCAAGATTCGCCGGGAAGTGGTGAAAAACTGTTTTTT
>TRBJ2-5|NA|NA|TRBV9
CASSVAPRGETQYF
TGTGCCAGCAGCGTAGCTCCCCGGGGGGAGACCCAGTACTTC
>TRBJ2-2|TRBD2|NA|TRBV15
CATSLSGRAGSGELFF
TGTGCCACCAGCCTTAGCGGGAGGGCTGGAAGCGGGGAGCTGTTTTTT
>TRBJ2-4|NA|NA|TRBV10-3
CATKPTASRAKNIQYF
TGTGCCACCAAGCCGACGGCATCTAGAGCCAAAAACATTCAGTACTTC
>TRBJ1-5|NA|few|TRBV6-5
CASKPPEANQPQHF
TGTGCCAGCAAGCCGCCGGAGGCCAATCAGCCCCAGCATTTT
>TRBJ1-1|NA|NA|TRBV9
CASSVEQINTEAFF
TGTGCCAGCAGCGTAGAACAGATTAACACTGAAGCTTTCTTT
>TRBJ1-5|TRBD1|NA|TRBV9
CASSEGQGAQPQHF
TGTGCCAGCAGCGAGGGACAGGGGGCTCAGCCCCAGCATTTT
>TRBJ1-4|NA|NA|TRBV2
CASNLQGTNEKLFF
TGTGCCAGCAACCTACAGGGCACTAATGAAAAACTGTTTTTT
>TRBJ2-1|TRBD2|NA|TRBV7-3
CASSLSPSGRWSNEQFF
TGTGCCAGCAGCTTATCTCCTAGCGGGAGGTGGTCCAATGAGCAGTTCTTC
>TRBJ1-6|NA|NA|TRBV4-1
CASSHFVHNNSPLHF
TGCGCCAGCAGCCATTTCGTCCACAATAATTCACCCCTCCACTTT
>TRBJ1-1|NA|NA|TRBV18
CASSPPPGGNTEAFF
TGTGCCAGCTCACCACCGCCCGGGGGGAACACTGAAGCTTTCTTT
>TRBJ2-7|NA|NA|TRBV5-1
CASSQGRPYEQYF
TGCGCCAGCAGTCAGGGAAGACCCTACGAGCAGTACTTC
>TRBJ1-6|TRBD1|few|TRBV28
CASGTGLSPLHF
TGTGCCTCTGGGACAGGACTTTCACCCCTCCACTTT
>TRBJ2-5|NA|NA|TRBV7-2
CASSLARGAGETQYF
TGTGCCAGCAGCTTAGCACGGGGGGCAGGGGAGACCCAGTACTTC
>TRBJ1-6|NA|NA|TRBV28
CASSFSSPLHF
TGTGCCAGCAGTTTCAGTTCACCCCTCCACTTT
>TRBJ2-7|NA|NA|TRBV5-1
CASSSFDTLEQYF
TGCGCCAGCAGCTCCTTTGACACCTTGGAGCAGTACTTC
>TRBJ1-1|TRBD1|NA|TRBV9
CASSVEGAGGEAFF
TGTGCCAGCAGCGTAGAGGGGGCAGGGGGCGAGGCTTTCTTT
>TRBJ1-2|TRBD1|NA|TRBV5-1
CASREAGGGNLPGYTF
TGCGCCAGCAGGGAGGCAGGGGGCGGTAACTTGCCTGGCTACACCTTC
>TRBJ1-1|NA|NA|TRBV6-5
CASSPTTATSKAFF
TGTGCCAGCAGCCCTACGACAGCCACTTCCAAAGCTTTCTTT
>TRBJ2-1|TRBD2|NA|TRBV5-4
CASSLGREVSYNEQFF
TGTGCCAGCAGCTTGGGGCGGGAGGTCTCCTACAATGAGCAGTTCTTC
>TRBJ2-3|TRBD2|NA|TRBV5-4
CASSLGPGLAGTDTQYF
TGTGCCAGCAGCTTGGGCCCGGGACTAGCGGGCACAGATACGCAGTATTTT